The 15 T cell receptor beta chains below all came from one sample that was sequenced in a study of regulatory T cells in long-lasting Graves disease (dated by TCRdb to the early 2020s). Library preparation employed multiplex PCR. The sequencer was an Illumina HiSeq 4000. iRepertoire HTBI primers and Arm-PCR amplification of CDR3 regions were used to construct TCR beta libraries. TCRdb applied fastp at Q25 and MiXCR to the public reads, then kept only in-frame beta chains. Rows with a matching CDR3 protein are joined into one entry that keeps the most common DNA and genes. A total of 300,000 to 400,000 distinct CDR3 sequences appear in this sample, around 16% of them only once. 22% of the sample is held by the ten biggest clonotypes. Reading the label with the study, this specimen's time point is: newly diagnosed GD, antithyroid drugs for less than 3 months. For both TCR sequencing and RNA sequencing, RNA was extracted from PBMCs in TRIzol.

Material: peripheral blood mononuclear cells (PBMCs), obtained at new diagnosis, from a patient treated with antithyroid drugs. The receptors shown here come from a female donor with Graves disease.

This clonotype was found many times. This chain links TRBV10-3 with TRBJ1-2; 8 positions agree with TRBD1. Germline CDR1 ENHRY, CDR2 SYGVKD. With 10 bases clipped from V and 6 bases from J, the junction kept 10 bases outside the gene matches. The CDR3 contains 13 residues. CDR3 sequence reads: CATTSMDRDGYTF. The CDR3 nucleotides read TGTGCCACCACATCCATGGACAGGGATGGCTACACCTTC.

This clonotype came up a few times. The gene calls are TRBV10-3 and TRBJ2-5; D is perhaps TRBD2 (5 bases). V dropped 0 bases and J dropped 3 bases, with 17 bases sitting between them. CDR1 and CDR2 from the germline V gene are ENHRY and SYGVKD. The CDR3 spans 17 residues. CDR3 residues: CAISESVIRDDKETQYF. The CDR3, as DNA: TGTGCCATCAGTGAGTCCGTAATACGGGATGATAAAGAGACCCAGTACTTC.

This clonotype was counted at least ten times. The chain links TRBV29-1 to TRBJ2-2; either TRBD1 or TRBD2 may supply D (5 bases each). The germline V and J ends were trimmed by 4 bases and 6 bases, with 12 bases remaining between them. The CDR3 loop spans 13 amino acids. The germline CDR1 and CDR2 sequences are SQVTM and ANQGSEA. This chain's CDR3 is CSVVHQGAGELFF. In DNA form, the CDR3 reads TGCAGCGTTGTTCACCAGGGAGCCGGGGAGCTGTTTTTT.

This clonotype was found many times. This chain links TRBV6-1 with TRBJ2-7; unclear D gene. Trimming took 5 bases from V and 3 from J, leaving 8 bases between them. Germline CDR1 MNHNS, CDR2 SASEGT. There are 12 residues in the CDR3. CDR3 nucleotide sequence: TGTGCCAGCAGTCCCAATTTCTACGAGCAGTACTTC. This translates into CASSPNFYEQYF.

Regarding this clonotype: It may be a read error: a sequence one base away is much more abundant. V gene TRBV7-2 combines with J gene TRBJ2-2; 10 nucleotides match TRBD1. The germline CDR1 and CDR2 sequences are SGHTA and FQGNSA. The CDR3 length is 16 residues. CDR3 sequence reads: CACSGGTGEETGELFF. The CDR3 region has the DNA TGTGCCTGCAGTGGTGGGACAGGGGAAGAGACCGGGGAGCTGTTTTTT.

This clonotype was counted a few times. The V call is TRBV19, the J call TRBJ2-1; TRBD2 matches 13 bases. Germline-derived CDR1 and CDR2 are LNHDA and SQIVND (reference sequence). The J segment lost 0 bases and the V segment lost 7 bases, leaving 3 bases of the junction unmatched. The CDR3 has 16 residues. CDR3 in DNA: TGTGCCAGTAAGGGGACTAGCGGGGCCTCCTACAATGAGCAGTTCTTC. Translating it yields CASKGTSGASYNEQFF.

This clonotype was observed many times. V and J are TRBV6-2 or TRBV6-3 and TRBJ2-7; 11 bases are shared with TRBD2. The CDR3 sequence is 16 residues long. Trimming at V came to 5 bases and at J to 6 bases, leaving 12 bases not matched to a gene. Germline V CDR1 and CDR2: MNHEY, SVGEGT. The chain's CDR3 is CASSESLAGGPGEQYF. CDR3 in DNA: TGTGCCAGCAGTGAAAGCCTAGCGGGAGGTCCAGGCGAGCAGTACTTC.

The sample holds many counts of this clonotype. This sequence joins TRBV11-2 and TRBJ2-5; D remains unclear. With 7 bases removed from V and 4 bases from J, the gap between germline ends came to 16 bases. CDR1 is SGHAT, CDR2 FQNNGV, per germline. The CDR3 spans 14 residues. The CDR3 bases are TGTGCCAGCACCTACTGGGGTGGCGCAGAGACCCAGTACTTC. Amino acid sequence: CASTYWGGAETQYF.

The chain joins TRBV20-1 to TRBJ2-7; a weak D match, TRBD2 (5 bases). The germline CDR1 and CDR2 sequences are DFQATT and SNEGSKA (reference sequence). This CDR3 comprises 15 residues. V lost 2 bases to trimming and J lost 4 bases, with 18 bases between them. CDR3 nucleotide sequence: TGCAGTGCTAGAAAGGCCAATCATGGAGGATACGAGCAGTACTTC. Protein product: CSARKANHGGYEQYF.

In this sample, this clonotype turned up a few times. The chain recombines TRBV10-3 with TRBJ1-2, with a possible D match to TRBD1 (5 bases). V was shortened by 7 bases and J by 5 bases, with 11 bases between the two germline ends. The CDR3 contains 12 residues. CDR1 and CDR2 (germline): ENHRY, SYGVKD. The CDR3 protein is CAINQGTYGYTF. CDR3 bases: TGTGCCATCAACCAGGGTACTTATGGCTACACCTTC.

The chain uses TRBV28 and TRBJ2-5, with D possibly being TRBD1 (6 bases). From germline, CDR1 is MDHEN and CDR2 SYDVKM. This CDR3 contains 13 residues. The V gene lost 6 bases and the J gene lost 2 bases, with 10 bases spanning the gap. The CDR3 region is CASRTDRQETQYF. In DNA, the CDR3 is TGTGCCAGCAGGACCGACAGGCAAGAGACCCAGTACTTC.

This clonotype has more than one count but fewer than ten. The V gene is TRBV6-2 or TRBV6-3, the J gene TRBJ2-1; weak D call: TRBD1 (7 bases). The CDR3 consists of 15 residues. The V gene's germline CDR1 is MNHEY and CDR2 SVGEGT. V was trimmed by 0 bases and J by 7 bases, leaving 13 bases between them. CDR3 sequence: CASSYSAGGGNEQFF. The CDR3 bases are TGTGCCAGCAGTTACTCGGCAGGGGGAGGAAATGAGCAGTTCTTC.

This clonotype was observed many times. At one boundary the junction diverges from the germline segment, which might be a read error. J is TRBJ1-2 and V is TRBV13; no reliable D call. The CDR3 covers 11 residues. Looked up from germline, CDR1 is PRHDT and CDR2 is FYEKMQ (reference sequence). CDR3 sequence (DNA): TGCGCCAGCAGCTTAGAAGGCTTCGGCACCTTC. The encoded protein is CASSLEGFGTF.

This clonotype showed up many times. This chain links TRBV4-3 with TRBJ2-7; 12 bases align to TRBD1. Germline V CDR1 and CDR2: LGHNA, YSLEER. The V segment lost 4 bases and the J segment 6 bases; nucleotides outside the gene matches: 7. This CDR3 comprises 15 residues. In nucleotides, the CDR3 is TGCGCCAGCAGCCCAAGGGACAGGGGGCGTGCCGAGCAGTACTTC. Its protein product is CASSPRDRGRAEQYF.

In its sample, this clonotype was seen many times. The rearrangement uses TRBV6-2 or TRBV6-3 and TRBJ1-2; a weak D match, TRBD1 (5 bases). Trimming stripped 7 bases from V and 4 bases from J, with 13 bases between. CDR1 is MNHEY, CDR2 SVGEGT, per germline. This CDR3 contains 13 residues. In DNA form, the CDR3 reads TGTGCCAGCAAACCGGCAGGGCTCTATGGCTACACCTTC. The encoded protein is CASKPAGLYGYTF.